What follows describes a single T cell receptor (beta chain). What it binds is unknown. This sample is part of a study of OX40 agonist ivuxolimab in advanced cancers. Study background: An agonistic anti-OX40 (CD134) antibody, ivuxolimab, was used to treat the patients. The study's findings and limits: Low levels of normalized T-cell clonal expansion also appeared in some nonresponders.

Some clones are missing from TCRdb's copy, which holds only in-frame ones; the method was immunoSEQ multiplex PCR. The sample records tens of thousands of clones, around nine tenths being singletons. This CDR3 contains 15 residues. The V gene's germline CDR1 is MNHNY and CDR2 SVGAGI (reference sequence). The V end was cut by 2 bases, the J end by 2 bases, with 13 bases between. Sequenced here: CD4+ or CD8+ T cells sorted from blood, sampled in a trial of the OX40 agonist ivuxolimab. The chain uses TRBV6-6 and TRBJ2-7; D possibly corresponds to TRBD1 (6 bases). This sequence originates from an adult with an advanced solid tumor such as melanoma, head and neck, liver or kidney cancer. The CDR3 sequence is CASSYMQGSTYEQYF. In DNA, the CDR3 is TGTGCCAGCAGTTACATGCAGGGGTCGACCTACGAGCAGTACTTC.